This TCR beta chain was observed in a study of molecular identifiers for immune sequencing clone quantification. Naive CD8 T cells, phenotype CD8+CD4-CCR7+CD45RA+, were sorted. This CDR3 is 19 amino acids long. V was clipped by 6 bases and J by 0 bases, with 27 bases between them. The germline gives CDR1 MNHEY, CDR2 SVGEGT. MiXCR, applied by TCRdb to the PCR reads, yields one record per CDR3 protein. This sample has about 640,000 distinct CDR3 sequences, with 20% found just once. The chain carries TRBV6-2 or TRBV6-3 and TRBJ2-7; perhaps D is TRBD1 or TRBD2 (6 bases each). Sequencing used naive CD8+ T cells from blood, with Jurkat cell RNA spiked in. Specified subset: FACS-sorted CD8+CD4-CCR7+CD45RA+ naive T cells. The origin of this receptor is a human donor in good health. Some libraries in this study had Jurkat cell RNA spiked in. DNA of the CDR3: TGTGCCAGCAGCACCGGGGACATCCTTCGGGGGCGGATCTCCTACGAGCAGTACTTC. This translates into CASSTGDILRGRISYEQYF.